This TCR beta chain comes out of a study of cytomegalovirus exposure and HLA in healthy donors. The overall study: The same platform used for the roughly 610 first-cohort repertoires was also used for the 95 to 150 validation repertoires, as a later analysis reported. Study results and limitations: According to the study, 160 or so TCR beta chains were cytomegalovirus-associated. In vitro assays verified that a few CMV-associated chains recognized CMV antigens specifically.

Trimming removed 0 bases from V and 3 bases from J, with 7 bases in between. CDR1 and CDR2 (germline): SGHRS, YFSETQ. This CDR3 spans 15 amino acids. Some clones are missing from TCRdb's copy, which holds only in-frame ones; the method was immunoSEQ multiplex PCR. The sample carries 250,000 to 300,000 clones, roughly 89% recorded once. Of note for this clone: As yet, its antigen is unknown.

This chain uses TRBV5-1 with TRBJ1-6; D may be TRBD1 (5 bases). The source is a woman under 30 in good health and CMV-seronegative. Sequencing was performed on PBMCs. CDR3 in amino acids: CASSLDRLYNSPLHF. The CDR3 DNA sequence: TGCGCCAGCAGCTTGGACAGGCTCTATAATTCACCCCTCCACTTT.